Listed below are T cell receptor beta chains from one sample, sequenced in a study of blood T cell repertoires in COVID-19. TCRdb's table, derived via immunoSEQ multiplex PCR, lists solely in-frame clones and lacks some. The sample carries under 300,000 clones, nearly 90% recorded once. Sequenced sample: peripheral blood. These receptors were taken from a woman younger than 45 with acute or convalescent COVID-19. The CDR3 runs from the conserved cysteine through the conserved F or W. The order of the fields is D gene, V gene, clone size, J gene, CDR3 protein, CDR3 DNA. The D gene is left open where the match is weak. The listing skips clone size in some rows; elsewhere it reads once, few, many or a size class.

d_gene: .
v_gene: TRBV2
abundance: .
j_gene: TRBJ1-5
CDR3aa: CASSAQGGQPQHF
CDR3nt: TGTGCCAGCAGTGCACAGGGAGGGCAGCCCCAGCATTTT

d_gene: TRBD2
v_gene: TRBV19
abundance: .
j_gene: TRBJ2-7
CDR3aa: CASSIASGGPNFYEQYF
CDR3nt: TGTGCCAGTAGTATAGCATCGGGAGGGCCCAATTTTTACGAGCAGTACTTC

d_gene: .
v_gene: TRBV4-2
abundance: .
j_gene: TRBJ2-3
CDR3aa: CASSTPGPQYF
CDR3nt: TGTGCCAGCAGCACACCGGGTCCACAGTATTTT

d_gene: .
v_gene: TRBV7-2
abundance: once
j_gene: TRBJ2-7
CDR3aa: CASSPPKWAAGQREYEQYF
CDR3nt: TGTGCCAGCAGCCCCCCGAAATGGGCAGCGGGACAAAGAGAATACGAGCAGTACTTC

d_gene: .
v_gene: TRBV21-1
abundance: .
j_gene: TRBJ1-5
CDR3aa: CARRLGQAYSNQPQHF
CDR3nt: TGTGCCAGGAGGTTAGGACAGGCGTATAGCAATCAGCCCCAGCATTTT

d_gene: .
v_gene: TRBV5-1
abundance: few
j_gene: TRBJ1-3
CDR3aa: CASSLNGGSGNTIYF
CDR3nt: TGCGCCAGCAGCTTGAACGGGGGCTCTGGAAACACCATATATTTT

d_gene: .
v_gene: TRBV30
abundance: .
j_gene: TRBJ1-1
CDR3aa: CAWSSGHAGTEAFF
CDR3nt: TGTGCCTGGAGTTCGGGACACGCGGGCACTGAAGCTTTCTTT

d_gene: .
v_gene: TRBV5-1
abundance: .
j_gene: TRBJ2-1
CDR3aa: CASTTGAGYEQFF
CDR3nt: TGCGCCAGCACCACAGGTGCCGGCTATGAGCAGTTCTTC

d_gene: TRBD2
v_gene: TRBV28
abundance: .
j_gene: TRBJ2-7
CDR3aa: CASSLYLAGRYEQYF
CDR3nt: TGTGCCAGCAGTTTATACCTAGCGGGACGCTACGAGCAGTACTTC

d_gene: .
v_gene: TRBV13
abundance: .
j_gene: TRBJ2-5
CDR3aa: CASSFSGRETQYF
CDR3nt: TGTGCCAGCAGCTTCTCGGGGAGAGAGACCCAGTACTTC

d_gene: TRBD2
v_gene: TRBV11-3
abundance: .
j_gene: TRBJ2-7
CDR3aa: CASSSGLAGSGEQYF
CDR3nt: TGTGCCAGCAGTTCGGGACTAGCGGGATCGGGGGAGCAGTACTTC

d_gene: .
v_gene: TRBV9
abundance: few
j_gene: TRBJ1-2
CDR3aa: CASSAGVGYTF
CDR3nt: TGTGCCAGCAGCGCCGGGGTCGGCTACACCTTC

d_gene: TRBD2
v_gene: TRBV5-4
abundance: .
j_gene: TRBJ2-3
CDR3aa: CASSLEARGRGTDTQYF
CDR3nt: TGTGCCAGCAGCTTGGAAGCCCGCGGGAGGGGGACAGATACGCAGTATTTT

d_gene: .
v_gene: TRBV5-6
abundance: .
j_gene: TRBJ2-5
CDR3aa: CASSLVGREQETQYF
CDR3nt: TGTGCCAGCAGCTTGGTCGGGCGGGAACAAGAGACCCAGTACTTC

d_gene: .
v_gene: TRBV29-1
abundance: .
j_gene: TRBJ1-1
CDR3aa: CSVSPRIGNTEAFF
CDR3nt: TGCAGCGTGTCCCCACGAATCGGGAACACTGAAGCTTTCTTT

d_gene: .
v_gene: TRBV7-8
abundance: .
j_gene: TRBJ2-7
CDR3aa: CASSLGQPYEQYF
CDR3nt: TGTGCCAGCAGCTTGGGGCAGCCCTACGAGCAGTACTTC

d_gene: TRBD2
v_gene: TRBV6-5
abundance: .
j_gene: TRBJ2-7
CDR3aa: CASRRAGPTYEQYF
CDR3nt: TGTGCCAGCAGAAGAGCGGGACCCACCTACGAGCAGTACTTC

d_gene: .
v_gene: TRBV19
abundance: once
j_gene: TRBJ2-1
CDR3aa: CASSMWEAYNEQFF
CDR3nt: TGTGCCAGTAGTATGTGGGAGGCTTACAATGAGCAGTTCTTC

d_gene: .
v_gene: TRBV9
abundance: .
j_gene: TRBJ2-1
CDR3aa: CASSGLLYEQFF
CDR3nt: TGTGCCAGCAGCGGGTTACTTTATGAGCAGTTCTTC

d_gene: TRBD1
v_gene: TRBV7-3
abundance: once
j_gene: TRBJ1-1
CDR3aa: CASSLKAGGGTEAFF
CDR3nt: TGTGCCAGCAGCTTAAAGGCAGGGGGAGGCACTGAAGCTTTCTTT

d_gene: TRBD1
v_gene: TRBV11-1
abundance: .
j_gene: TRBJ2-1
CDR3aa: CASSFFRTGLNEQFF
CDR3nt: TGTGCCAGCAGCTTTTTCAGGACAGGCCTTAATGAGCAGTTCTTC

d_gene: TRBD1
v_gene: TRBV9
abundance: few
j_gene: TRBJ2-7
CDR3aa: CASSPRGQGARYEQYF
CDR3nt: TGTGCCAGCAGCCCCCGCGGACAGGGGGCGCGGTACGAGCAGTACTTC

d_gene: TRBD2
v_gene: TRBV5-1
abundance: .
j_gene: TRBJ2-2
CDR3aa: CASSTKLAGGPPGELFF
CDR3nt: TGCGCCAGCAGCACAAAACTAGCGGGAGGGCCCCCCGGGGAGCTGTTTTTT

d_gene: TRBD2
v_gene: TRBV7-8
abundance: .
j_gene: TRBJ2-1
CDR3aa: CASSLGSGGANEQFF
CDR3nt: TGTGCCAGCAGCTTAGGTTCGGGAGGGGCCAATGAGCAGTTCTTC

d_gene: TRBD1
v_gene: TRBV2
abundance: .
j_gene: TRBJ2-5
CDR3aa: CASSRQGRMETQYF
CDR3nt: TGTGCCAGCAGTAGACAGGGTCGCATGGAGACCCAGTACTTC

d_gene: .
v_gene: TRBV9
abundance: .
j_gene: TRBJ2-7
CDR3aa: CASSVDSGTPYEQYF
CDR3nt: TGTGCCAGCAGCGTAGACTCAGGGACACCCTACGAGCAGTACTTC

d_gene: TRBD1
v_gene: TRBV29-1
abundance: .
j_gene: TRBJ2-2
CDR3aa: CSVGEGAGTGELFF
CDR3nt: TGCAGCGTGGGAGAGGGGGCTGGGACCGGGGAGCTGTTTTTT

d_gene: .
v_gene: TRBV19
abundance: .
j_gene: TRBJ1-1
CDR3aa: CASSTRANTEAFF
CDR3nt: TGTGCCAGTAGTACCAGGGCTAACACTGAAGCTTTCTTT

d_gene: TRBD2
v_gene: TRBV29-1
abundance: .
j_gene: TRBJ2-3
CDR3aa: CSVVGLASTDTQYF
CDR3nt: TGCAGCGTCGTAGGACTAGCGAGCACAGATACGCAGTATTTT

d_gene: TRBD2
v_gene: TRBV24-1
abundance: .
j_gene: TRBJ2-3
CDR3aa: CATSDSGTTGTDTQYF
CDR3nt: TGTGCCACCAGTGACTCCGGGACTACAGGCACAGATACGCAGTATTTT

d_gene: .
v_gene: TRBV14
abundance: few
j_gene: TRBJ2-1
CDR3aa: CASSQVLHNEQFF
CDR3nt: TGTGCCAGCAGCCAAGTACTGCACAATGAGCAGTTCTTC

d_gene: .
v_gene: TRBV5-1
abundance: .
j_gene: TRBJ2-6
CDR3aa: CASSLGFAPSGANVLTF
CDR3nt: TGCGCCAGCAGCTTGGGTTTTGCGCCTTCTGGGGCCAACGTCCTGACTTTC

d_gene: TRBD1
v_gene: TRBV11-2
abundance: once
j_gene: TRBJ1-5
CDR3aa: CASSLDRANQPQHF
CDR3nt: TGTGCCAGCAGCCTGGACAGGGCGAATCAGCCCCAGCATTTT

d_gene: .
v_gene: TRBV7-9
abundance: .
j_gene: TRBJ2-1
CDR3aa: CASSLVADNEQFF
CDR3nt: TGTGCCAGCAGCTTAGTTGCGGACAATGAGCAGTTCTTC

d_gene: TRBD1
v_gene: TRBV6-6
abundance: .
j_gene: TRBJ2-2
CDR3aa: CATAVPGQGTAGELFF
CDR3nt: TGTGCCACCGCTGTCCCGGGACAGGGTACCGCCGGGGAGCTGTTTTTT

d_gene: .
v_gene: TRBV11-2
abundance: few
j_gene: TRBJ1-1
CDR3aa: CASSLRRVRTEAFF
CDR3nt: TGTGCCAGCAGCTTGAGGAGGGTACGCACTGAAGCTTTCTTT

d_gene: TRBD2
v_gene: TRBV14
abundance: few
j_gene: TRBJ2-2
CDR3aa: CASSRRGMTSGTTGELFF
CDR3nt: TGTGCCAGCAGCCGCCGAGGGATGACTAGCGGGACCACCGGGGAGCTGTTTTTT

d_gene: .
v_gene: TRBV4-3
abundance: few
j_gene: TRBJ1-3
CDR3aa: CASSQDMVRTGNTIYF
CDR3nt: TGCGCCAGCAGCCAAGATATGGTCAGGACTGGAAACACCATATATTTT